These 18 T cell receptor beta chains came from one sample sequenced in a study of regulatory T cells in long-lasting Graves disease. Sample time point: newly diagnosed GD, antithyroid drugs for less than 3 months. Extracted PBMC RNA gave rise to the TCR library. According to the study, TCR beta libraries were built with iRepertoire HTBI primers and CDR3-region Arm-PCR. TCRdb used MiXCR to reprocess the multiplex PCR reads, holding one entry per CDR3 protein. This table has a few hundred thousand distinct CDR3 sequences, around 19% appearing once. The same data also contributed to another study, on T cells in Graves' hyperthyroidism and ophthalmopathy.

Source: peripheral blood mononuclear cells (PBMCs), taken at new diagnosis, from a patient treated with antithyroid drugs. Receptor source: a woman in her twenties or thirties with Graves disease.

This clonotype was seen a handful of times. This may be a read error, as it is one base from a much larger clone. CDR3 residues: CASISSHEQYF. DNA of the CDR3: TGTGCCAGCATAAGCTCCCACGAGCAGTACTTC. J is TRBJ2-7 and V is TRBV2; D not certain. In germline, CDR1 is SNHLY, CDR2 FYNNEI. This CDR3 is built from 11 residues.

This clonotype was recorded many times. This rearrangement joins TRBV29-1 to TRBJ1-1, with D unclear. Germline loops: CDR1 SQVTM, CDR2 ANQGSEA. Trimming pared 4 bases from V and 0 bases from J, leaving 9 bases between. CDR3 length: 13 residues. The CDR3: CSVVEGVNTEAFF. In nucleotides, the CDR3 is TGCAGCGTTGTTGAGGGAGTGAACACTGAAGCTTTCTTT.

This clonotype was picked up many times. CDR3 sequence reads: CASSTMGPEKLFF. In DNA, the CDR3 is TGTGCCAGCAGTACCATGGGGCCGGAAAAACTGTTTTTT. This chain connects TRBV6-1 to TRBJ1-4, with D maybe TRBD1 (5 bases). The CDR3 has 13 amino acids. Deletions cut 5 bases from V and 8 bases from J, with 12 bases between. In germline, CDR1 is MNHNS, CDR2 SASEGT.

This clonotype was seen ten or more times. The chain has TRBV12-3 or TRBV12-4 and TRBJ1-1; a weak D match, TRBD1 (5 bases). V was cut by 6 bases and J by 0 bases, with 20 bases left in between. This CDR3 comprises 17 residues. This CDR3 reads CASSRGDRAHMNTEAFF. CDR3 DNA: TGTGCCAGCAGCCGCGGGGACCGAGCGCATATGAACACTGAAGCTTTCTTT.

This clonotype came up many times. The V call is TRBV4-1, the J call TRBJ2-7; 9 bases fit TRBD1. Germline CDR1 and CDR2: MGHRA and YSYEKL. The V segment lost 4 bases and the J segment 4 bases; nucleotides outside the gene matches: 8. This CDR3 has 15 residues. Here the CDR3 DNA reads TGCGCCAGCAGCCTTGGGACAGGGTGGGGATACGAGCAGTACTTC. This codes for CASSLGTGWGYEQYF.

The sample holds many counts of this clonotype. The rearrangement uses TRBV5-1 and TRBJ2-2, with D perhaps matching TRBD2 (5 bases). Deletions cut 0 bases from V and 7 bases from J, with 10 bases between. The CDR3 is 14 residues long. Germline lookup yields CDR1 SGHRS and CDR2 YFSETQ. The CDR3 spells CASSLVLAGGELFF. CDR3 in DNA: TGCGCCAGCAGCTTGGTTCTAGCCGGCGGGGAGCTGTTTTTT.

The chain carries TRBV5-6 and TRBJ1-3, with a tentative D call TRBD1 (6 bases). The CDR3 is 17 residues long. Germline V CDR1 and CDR2: SGHDT, YYEEEE. The V and J ends lost 4 bases and 2 bases respectively, with 19 bases between them. The CDR3 here is CASSGFRDTEPGNTIYF. DNA for the CDR3: TGTGCCAGCAGCGGATTCCGGGACACCGAACCTGGAAACACCATATATTTT.

In this sample, this clonotype turned up many times. CDR3: CASSRDSLYGYTF. Written as DNA, the CDR3 is TGTGCCAGCAGCCGGGACAGCCTATATGGCTACACCTTC. The gene calls are TRBV7-9 and TRBJ1-2; 7 bases agree with TRBD1. In germline, CDR1 is SEHNR, CDR2 FQNEAQ (reference sequence). The V segment lost 5 bases and the J segment 5 bases; nucleotides outside the gene matches: 5. The CDR3 has 13 residues.

This clonotype appeared many times. The rearrangement uses TRBV12-5 and TRBJ2-2, with 7 nucleotides matching TRBD1. The CDR3 is made up of 16 amino acids. CDR1 is LGHNT and CDR2 is FRNRAP in the germline V gene. The trim removed 2 bases at V and 1 base at J, leaving 4 bases unmatched. The CDR3: CASGLIRTGNTGELFF. In DNA form, the CDR3 reads TGTGCTAGTGGTTTGATTCGGACAGGGAACACCGGGGAGCTGTTTTTT.

In its sample, this clonotype was seen many times. The CDR3 region is CASSETTGRRETQYF. CDR3 coding DNA: TGTGCCAGCAGTGAAACGACAGGGCGGAGGGAGACCCAGTACTTC. V usage is TRBV2 and J usage is TRBJ2-5, with 7 bases fitting TRBD1. Germline CDR1 reads SNHLY; CDR2 reads FYNNEI. The V segment lost 2 bases and the J segment 5 bases; nucleotides outside the gene matches: 8. This CDR3 contains 15 residues.

This clonotype was observed a handful of times. V is TRBV4-2 and J is TRBJ1-6, with TRBD1 matching over 8 bases. Germline loops: CDR1 LGHNA, CDR2 YNFKEQ. CDR3 length: 16 residues. V shed 0 bases and J 7 bases; nucleotides not matched to a gene: 5. CDR3 sequence reads: CASSQDWQGANSPLHF. The CDR3 nucleotides are TGTGCCAGCAGCCAAGATTGGCAGGGGGCCAATTCACCCCTCCACTTT.

The chain couples TRBV6-1 to TRBJ1-6, with 11 bases identical to TRBD1. J lost 8 bases, V lost 6 bases, and 9 bases had no gene match. CDR3 length: 16 residues. Germline CDR1 MNHNS, CDR2 SASEGT. In DNA, the CDR3 is TGTGCCAGCAGCATGGACAGGGGGCGAGGGGATTCACCCCTCCACTTT. Its translation is CASSMDRGRGDSPLHF.

This clonotype appeared many times. V is TRBV2 and J is TRBJ1-1; D possibly corresponds to TRBD1 (5 bases). Germline CDR1 SNHLY, CDR2 FYNNEI. Trimming shortened V by 2 bases and J by 0 bases, and 22 bases separated the two germline ends. This CDR3 is 19 amino acids long. Here the CDR3 DNA reads TGTGCCAGCAGTGAATCTCCCACGCGGGGGTTGGATATGAACACTGAAGCTTTCTTT. As protein: CASSESPTRGLDMNTEAFF. Full variable domain (rest looked up from reference TRBV2 and TRBJ1-1): EPEVTQTPSHQVTQMGQEVILRCVPISNHLYFYWYRQILGQKVEFLVSFYNNEISEKSEIFDDQFSVERPDGSNFTLKIRSTKLEDSAMYFCASSESPTRGLDMNTEAFFGQGTRLTVV.

This clonotype showed up many times. The J gene is TRBJ1-3, the V gene TRBV18; perhaps TRBD1 as D (6 bases). V was cut by 2 bases and J by 4 bases, with 15 bases left in between. Germline CDR1 KGHSH, CDR2 LQKENI. This CDR3 spans 16 amino acids. The CDR3, as DNA: TGTGCCAGCTCACCAATCGGGGGGCGCACCGGAAACACCATATATTTT. Its protein product is CASSPIGGRTGNTIYF. The full variable domain, rest sourced from reference TRBV18 and TRBJ1-3, is NAGVMQNPRHLVRRRGQEARLRCSPMKGHSHVYWYRQLPEEGLKFMVYLQKENIIDESGMPKERFSAEFPKEGPSILRIQQVVRGDSAAYFCASSPIGGRTGNTIYFGEGSWLTVV.

This clonotype has a count of ten or more. The rearrangement joins TRBV20-1 to TRBJ2-7; D gene unclear. The germline gives CDR1 DFQATT, CDR2 SNEGSKA (reference sequence). V was pared by 8 bases and J by 2 bases, with 13 bases between. The CDR3 is made up of 12 amino acids. The CDR3 protein is CSSQAATYEQYF. CDR3 DNA sequence: TGCAGTTCTCAGGCCGCTACCTACGAGCAGTACTTC.

In the case of this clonotype: A much bigger clone sits one base away, suggesting this may be a read error. J is TRBJ2-7 and V is TRBV6-1; TRBD1 is a possible D gene (5 bases). Per germline, CDR1 MNHNS and CDR2 SASEGT. The CDR3 is 13 residues long. With 8 bases removed from V and 5 bases from J, the gap between germline ends came to 16 bases. The CDR3 sequence: CASGEQADHEQYF. DNA for the CDR3: TGTGCCAGCGGCGAACAGGCGGACCACGAGCAGTACTTC.

This clonotype showed up many times. This chain connects TRBV28 to TRBJ2-1, with D possibly matching TRBD1 (5 bases). Germline CDR1 reads MDHEN; CDR2 reads SYDVKM. V lost 5 bases and J 4 bases, leaving 18 bases between the germline ends. The CDR3 is made up of 16 amino acids. The CDR3 sequence is CASSTSSGFGYNEQFF. CDR3 nucleotides: TGTGCCAGCAGTACTTCCTCAGGGTTTGGGTACAATGAGCAGTTCTTC.

This clonotype was observed many times. The chain joins TRBV13 to TRBJ2-5; no definite D call. CDR1 is PRHDT and CDR2 is FYEKMQ in the germline V gene (reference sequence). V gave up 5 bases and J gave up 5 bases, with 21 bases separating them. The CDR3 is 16 residues long. Here the CDR3 reads CASSPRPATPEETQYF. The CDR3 region has the DNA TGTGCCAGCAGCCCTAGACCTGCAACCCCTGAGGAGACCCAGTACTTC.